This entry concerns a single TCR beta chain. Other DNA sequences from this sample encode an identical CDR3 as well. Across under 25 US areas, participants ranged in age from about 18 to 100 years. Allocation to cohorts depended on clinical history reported by the participants. Exposed participants encountered a COVID-19 case during the 2 weeks preceding study entry. These data come from a study of blood T cell repertoires in COVID-19. Trimming shortened V by 0 bases and J by 1 base, and 7 bases separated the two germline ends. CDR3 length equals 15 residues. Germline-derived CDR1 and CDR2 are LGHNA and YNFKEQ. Profiled with immunoSEQ multiplex PCR; TCRdb holds only in-frame clones, not every one. This table holds around 250,000 clones, about 87% found once.

This sequence was found in a woman between 40 and 50 years old who had been exposed to COVID-19. The chain has TRBV4-2 and TRBJ1-5; D unclear. The sample comprised PBMCs or T cells enriched from blood (not recorded which). CDR3: CASSQEQESNQPQHF. The DNA of the CDR3 is TGTGCCAGCAGCCAAGAACAAGAAAGCAATCAGCCCCAGCATTTT.